Sequencing of this T cell receptor (beta chain) was carried out in a study of glioma-infiltrating T cells after dendritic cell vaccination. Clones were sequenced by immunoSEQ multiplex PCR, and TCRdb holds only the in-frame ones, with some missing. The data contain around 100,000 clones, around 86% of them singletons. Germline lookup yields CDR1 SGHVS and CDR2 FNYEAQ. V was clipped by 2 bases and J by 3 bases, with 10 bases between them. This CDR3 has 14 residues. Time point of the sample: after dendritic cell vaccination, including at tumor progression/relapse. The clonotype comes from a human donor with glioblastoma. The chain couples TRBV7-6 to TRBJ2-5; a weak D match, TRBD1 (6 bases). The material was blood, obtained after dendritic cell vaccination. Here the CDR3 DNA reads TGTGCCAGCAGCTTAAGGCCAGGGGAAGAGACCCAGTACTTC. Its translation: CASSLRPGEETQYF.